This T cell receptor (beta chain) was sequenced for a study of T cell responses to AZD1222 COVID-19 vaccine. Of note for this clone: Its specificity is unknown.

Only in-frame clones appear in the TCRdb table, and some are missing; sequencing was by immunoSEQ multiplex PCR. The repertoire holds 130,000 to 150,000 clones, with 80% to 90% as singletons. General observations from the study: Repertoire sampling was restricted to post-peak T cell response timepoints. Donors were largely white British and mainly female; clonal diversity was possibly underestimated. Spike as a whole was targeted by vaccine-associated CD4 TCRs, dominant at 160-218 and 743-854. Only a handful of AZD1222 recipients tested seropositive at baseline.

Trimming removed 3 bases from V and 3 bases from J, with 11 bases in between. This CDR3 contains 15 residues. Germline V gives CDR1 SGHAT, CDR2 FQNNGV. This TCR was sampled from an adult in good health. This material consisted of peripheral blood, taken on day 0 of AZD1222 vaccination. The rearrangement links TRBV11-2 to TRBJ2-2; D tentatively fits TRBD1 or TRBD2 (5 bases each). The CDR3 region has the DNA TGTGCCAGCAGCTTCCGGGGCGCAGACACCGGGGAGCTGTTTTTT. Its protein product is CASSFRGADTGELFF.